These 27 T cell receptor beta chains share one sample of origin, sequenced in a study of shared clonotypes between healthy human individuals. TCRdb's table, derived via immunoSEQ multiplex PCR, lists solely in-frame clones and lacks some. The sample lists approximately 700,000 clones, around 73% occurring once. What was sequenced was memory CD4+ T cells sorted from blood. The subset here: CD45RA-negative fraction. The receptor source for this set is a woman aged 25 to 39 in good health.

This clone came up a few times. The chain has TRBV27 and TRBJ2-5, with a tentative D call TRBD2 (6 bases). The CDR3 contains 12 residues. The germline CDR1 and CDR2 sequences are MNHEY and SMNVEV (reference sequence). With 5 bases removed from V and 9 bases from J, the gap between germline ends came to 13 bases. The CDR3 loop reads CASSPTRRAQYF. CDR3 sequence (DNA): TGTGCCAGCAGTCCCACACGGAGGGCCCAGTACTTC.

The CDR3 loop reads CASSLERGMNTEAFF. DNA of the CDR3: TGCGCCAGCAGCTTGGAGCGGGGAATGAACACTGAAGCTTTCTTT. The rearrangement links TRBV5-1 to TRBJ1-1; D ambiguous. Germline CDR1 reads SGHRS; CDR2 reads YFSETQ. The V and J ends lost 0 bases and 0 bases respectively, with 9 bases between them. This CDR3 is 15 amino acids long.

The chain recombines TRBV6-4 with TRBJ2-2; 11 positions match TRBD2. The CDR3 is 17 amino acids. The V segment lost 6 bases and the J segment 5 bases; nucleotides outside the gene matches: 11. CDR1 and CDR2 (germline): MRHNA, SNTAGT. For the CDR3, the DNA is TGTGCCAGCAGAGAAGATCCTAGCGGGAGGAATACCGGGGAGCTGTTTTTT. Translating gives CASREDPSGRNTGELFF.

There are a few counts of this clone. J is TRBJ2-7 and V is TRBV5-5; D remains unclear. The V and J ends lost 0 bases and 0 bases respectively, with 7 bases between them. The CDR3 loop spans 14 amino acids. Germline values: CDR1 SGHKS, CDR2 YYEKEE (reference sequence). The CDR3 DNA reads TGTGCCAGCAGCTTGGCCGGGCACTCCTACGAGCAGTACTTC. Its protein product is CASSLAGHSYEQYF.

The chain has TRBV18 and TRBJ2-7; tentative D call: TRBD2 (6 bases). The V gene's germline CDR1 is KGHSH and CDR2 LQKENI. V dropped 3 bases and J dropped 6 bases, with 15 bases sitting between them. The CDR3 has 14 amino acids. Written as DNA, the CDR3 is TGTGCCAGCTCACCGCCCGGGACTCCTCTCGAGCAGTACTTC. Its protein is CASSPPGTPLEQYF.

This chain links TRBV5-1 with TRBJ2-2; 7 positions match TRBD2. The CDR3 length is 15 residues. The trim removed 2 bases at V and 6 bases at J, leaving 7 bases unmatched. Per the germline V gene, CDR1 is SGHRS and CDR2 is YFSETQ. The CDR3 spells CASSFQRDGPGELFF. In DNA, the CDR3 is TGCGCCAGCAGCTTCCAGCGGGATGGCCCCGGGGAGCTGTTTTTT. Filled out from reference TRBV5-1 and TRBJ2-2, the complete variable domain reads KAGVTQTPRYLIKTRGQQVTLSCSPISGHRSVSWYQQTPGQGLQFLFEYFSETQRNKGNFPGRFSGRQFSNSRSEMNVSTLELGDSALYLCASSFQRDGPGELFFGEGSRLTVL.

The V call is TRBV14, the J call TRBJ1-2, with D unresolved. Trimming cost V 0 bases and J 4 bases, with 9 bases left between them. Germline V gene lookup returns CDR1 SGHDN and CDR2 FVKESK. CDR3 length: 14 amino acids. The CDR3, as DNA: TGTGCCAGCAGCCAAGATTGGGGAGGCTATGGCTACACCTTC. It encodes CASSQDWGGYGYTF.

This chain links TRBV27 with TRBJ2-1, with D possibly being TRBD2 (7 bases). The CDR3 runs to 15 residues. The germline gives CDR1 MNHEY, CDR2 SMNVEV (reference sequence). The V end was cut by 6 bases, the J end by 8 bases, with 20 bases between. As DNA, the CDR3 is TGTGCCAGCAGACTAGCGACCGGACAGCTCTATGAGCAGTTCTTC. Encoded protein: CASRLATGQLYEQFF.

This clone was recorded a few times. This rearrangement joins TRBV7-8 to TRBJ1-1; D gene ambiguous. The V gene's germline CDR1 is SGHVS and CDR2 FQNEAQ. V gave up 2 bases and J gave up 5 bases, with 9 bases separating them. The CDR3 is made up of 13 amino acids. CDR3 sequence: CASSLSEGTEAFF. DNA of the CDR3: TGTGCCAGCAGCTTAAGCGAAGGGACTGAAGCTTTCTTT.

The chain has TRBV27 and TRBJ2-7; 7 positions match TRBD1. Trimming at V came to 5 bases and at J to 3 bases, leaving 7 bases not matched to a gene. CDR3 length: 14 amino acids. Germline values: CDR1 MNHEY, CDR2 SMNVEV (reference sequence). The CDR3 DNA is TGTGCCAGCAGTCTAGGACAGGTGGGCTACGAGCAGTACTTC. As protein: CASSLGQVGYEQYF.

The chain uses TRBV5-8 and TRBJ2-7; D is unresolved. Germline CDR1 is SGHTS and CDR2 is YDEGEE. The CDR3 extends over 14 amino acids. Trimming left V 1 base short and J 3 bases short, with 11 bases between. Here the CDR3 DNA reads TGTGCCAGCAGCTTGTTCGGCGGATACTACGAGCAGTACTTC. This gives the protein CASSLFGGYYEQYF.

This chain links TRBV10-3 with TRBJ2-7; D unclear. The CDR3 has 14 amino acids. Germline lookup yields CDR1 ENHRY and CDR2 SYGVKD. The V end was cut by 8 bases, the J end by 0 bases, with 14 bases between. The CDR3 DNA follows: TGTGCCATCCAGTTTGCTGTTAGCTCCTACGAGCAGTACTTC. Protein sequence: CAIQFAVSSYEQYF.

V gene TRBV6-1 combines with J gene TRBJ2-3; TRBD2 might be the D (6 bases). The germline V gene has CDR1 MNHNS and CDR2 SASEGT. Between the trimmed V and J ends, which lost 1 base and 3 bases, there was a span of 14 bases. This CDR3 has 16 amino acids. CDR3 region: CASSEVGGRLTDTQYF. The DNA for the CDR3 is TGTGCCAGCAGTGAAGTCGGGGGAAGACTTACAGATACGCAGTATTTT.

This clone occurred once. The V gene is TRBV10-1, the J gene TRBJ2-7; 8 nucleotides agree with TRBD2. This CDR3 is 14 amino acids long. V lost 6 bases to trimming and J lost 6 bases; unmatched junction nucleotides: 10. Germline values: CDR1 WNHNN, CDR2 SYGVQD (reference sequence). CDR3 residues: CASRRSGRAGEQYF. DNA for the CDR3: TGCGCCAGCAGGAGATCCGGGAGGGCAGGCGAGCAGTACTTC.

The chain has TRBV28 and TRBJ2-1; TRBD1 matches at 9 bases. The CDR3 spans 16 residues. Germline V lookup: CDR1 MDHEN, CDR2 SYDVKM. The V gene end was trimmed by 6 bases and the J gene end by 5 bases; junction bases not matched to a gene: 11. This chain's CDR3 is CASSKRQGGENNEQFF. The CDR3 DNA is TGTGCCAGCAGCAAGAGACAGGGGGGAGAAAACAATGAGCAGTTCTTC.

The chain combines TRBV6-6 with TRBJ2-5, with 7 positions matching TRBD2. The germline CDR1 and CDR2 sequences are MNHNY and SVGAGI (reference sequence). Unmatched junction bases numbered 7, after V lost 3 bases and J lost 6 bases. The CDR3 is made up of 14 amino acids. DNA for the CDR3: TGTGCCAGCAGTTATGGTGGGGGAGGGAAGACCCAGTACTTC. Residues: CASSYGGGGKTQYF.

This chain uses TRBV28 with TRBJ2-1; D gene ambiguous. The ends were cut back, 10 bases at V and 0 bases at J, with 10 bases in the middle. Germline CDR1 reads MDHEN; CDR2 reads SYDVKM. The CDR3 consists of 13 residues. CDR3 in amino acids: CAITTASYNEQFF. The CDR3 nucleotides read TGTGCCATCACGACTGCCTCCTACAATGAGCAGTTCTTC.

This clone has a single count. This chain links TRBV2 with TRBJ2-7; D perhaps matches TRBD2 (6 bases). The V gene's germline CDR1 is SNHLY and CDR2 FYNNEI. This CDR3 region has 15 residues. V shed 3 bases and J shed 5 bases, with 17 bases lying between them. The CDR3 loop reads CASSDFWGGYNEQYF. The CDR3, as DNA: TGTGCCAGCAGTGACTTCTGGGGAGGTTACAACGAGCAGTACTTC.

The CDR3 sequence is CASSLELAGGPNEQFF. The CDR3 DNA is TGTGCCAGCAGCTTGGAACTAGCGGGAGGGCCCAATGAGCAGTTCTTC. The chain employs TRBV5-6 and TRBJ2-1; TRBD2 matches at 13 bases. The ends lost 0 bases at V and 6 bases at J; junction bases unmatched: 3. Germline CDR1 and CDR2: SGHDT and YYEEEE. The length of the CDR3 is 16 residues.

V usage is TRBV5-6 and J usage is TRBJ2-5; D remains ambiguous. V was cut by 4 bases and J by 4 bases, with 11 bases left in between. This CDR3 has 13 residues. Germline CDR1 SGHDT, CDR2 YYEEEE. The CDR3 reads CASSVRVVETQYF. CDR3 nucleotide sequence: TGTGCCAGCAGCGTCCGGGTTGTAGAGACCCAGTACTTC.

V is TRBV30 and J is TRBJ2-2; D is perhaps TRBD1 or TRBD2 (5 bases each). In germline, CDR1 is GTSNPN, CDR2 SVGIG (reference sequence). This CDR3 comprises 18 residues. The V end lost 3 bases, the J end lost 2 bases, and 22 bases lay between the germline ends. Here the CDR3 DNA reads TGTGCCTGGAGGGGACGAACATCAGGGAAAGGAAACACCGGGGAGCTGTTTTTT. Translated: CAWRGRTSGKGNTGELFF.

The CDR3 sequence is CASSRGLAGAYEQYF. Written as DNA, the CDR3 is TGTGCCAGCAGCCGAGGACTAGCGGGGGCCTACGAGCAGTACTTC. The chain combines TRBV14 with TRBJ2-7; TRBD2 matches 13 bases. Germline trimming cut 4 bases from V and 2 bases from J; bases unmatched to any gene: 2. Germline assignment: CDR1 SGHDN and CDR2 FVKESK. The CDR3 totals 15 residues.

The chain recombines TRBV19 with TRBJ2-5, with D possibly called TRBD1 or TRBD2 (6 bases each). The CDR3 is 16 amino acids. V lost 5 bases to trimming and J lost 2 bases, with 18 bases between them. Germline CDR1 is LNHDA and CDR2 is SQIVND (reference sequence). The CDR3 region has the DNA TGTGCCAGTAGTCCCCAACAGGGAGGCAGGCAAGAGACCCAGTACTTC. It specifies CASSPQQGGRQETQYF.

The chain uses TRBV19 and TRBJ2-2; possible D gene TRBD2, 6 bases. Germline V lookup: CDR1 LNHDA, CDR2 SQIVND (reference sequence). V lost 0 bases and J 3 bases, leaving 8 bases between the germline ends. The length of the CDR3 is 15 residues. The CDR3 sequence is CASSIEAGYTGELFF. CDR3 DNA sequence: TGTGCCAGTAGTATAGAGGCGGGATACACCGGGGAGCTGTTTTTT.

For this clone: This likely reflects a read error, since a far larger clone is one base away. Other DNA sequences in this sample translate to the same CDR3. The chain couples TRBV7-9 to TRBJ2-1; D may be TRBD1 (7 bases). The V end lost 2 bases, the J end lost 4 bases, and 12 bases lay between the germline ends. Germline CDR1 reads SEHNR; CDR2 reads FQNEAQ (reference sequence). This CDR3 has 15 amino acids. CDR3 sequence: CASSLQGGSYNEQFF. Written as DNA, the CDR3 is TGTGCCAGCAGCTTACAGGGGGGCTCTTACAATGAGCAGTTCTTC.

This clone was observed at least ten times. This rearrangement joins TRBV5-1 to TRBJ2-2, with a tentative D call TRBD1 (7 bases). CDR1 SGHRS and CDR2 YFSETQ come from the germline V gene. CDR3 length equals 14 residues. Trimming took off 4 bases at V and 15 bases at J, with 22 bases between the two ends. The CDR3 loop is CASSGGTETGLMFF. As DNA, the CDR3 is TGCGCCAGCAGCGGGGGGACAGAGACCGGTCTGATGTTTTTT.

The rearrangement links TRBV27 to TRBJ1-3, with TRBD1 matching 7 bases. Losses at the gene ends were 4 bases for V and 4 bases for J; bases not matched to a gene: 7. The CDR3 runs to 15 residues. In germline, CDR1 is MNHEY, CDR2 SMNVEV (reference sequence). The DNA for the CDR3 is TGTGCCAGCAGTTCAAAGGGGGCGTTGGGAAACACCATATATTTT. Translating it yields CASSSKGALGNTIYF.